This T cell receptor beta chain is from a study of a mutant IDH1 vaccine in newly diagnosed glioma. This CDR3 is built from 14 residues. Germline CDR1 KGHSH, CDR2 LQKENI. Trimming removed 3 bases at V and 8 bases at J, with 13 bases between. This sample's time point: week 23, last vaccination. What each vaccine dose contained was 300 ug of mutant IDH1 20-mer peptide, accompanied by topical imiquimod. This table comes from immunoSEQ multiplex PCR, and its TCRdb copy is limited to in-frame clones, with some not included. This table has tens of thousands of clones, 80% appearing once. About this clone itself: What it recognizes is unknown.

The sequence derives from a man between 40 and 49 years old with glioma. The gene calls are TRBV18 and TRBJ1-4; D ambiguous. This material consisted of PBMCs, taken from a glioma patient whose treatment included an IDH1 peptide vaccine. CDR3 amino acids: CASSPGSEREKLFF. In DNA form, the CDR3 reads TGTGCCAGCTCACCCGGGTCCGAACGGGAAAAACTGTTTTTT.